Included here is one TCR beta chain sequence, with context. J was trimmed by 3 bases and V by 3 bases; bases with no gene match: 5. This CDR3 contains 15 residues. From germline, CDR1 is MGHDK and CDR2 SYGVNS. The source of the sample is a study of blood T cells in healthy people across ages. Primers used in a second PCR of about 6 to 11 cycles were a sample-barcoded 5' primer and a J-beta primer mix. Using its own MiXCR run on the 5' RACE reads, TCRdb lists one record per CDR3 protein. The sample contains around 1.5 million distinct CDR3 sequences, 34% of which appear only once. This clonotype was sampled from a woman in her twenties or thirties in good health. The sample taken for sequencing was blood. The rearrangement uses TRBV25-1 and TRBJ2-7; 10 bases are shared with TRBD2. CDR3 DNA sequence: TGTGCCAGCAGTGATCGCGGACTAGCGGTCTACGAGCAGTACTTC. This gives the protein CASSDRGLAVYEQYF.